The clone carrying this T cell receptor (beta chain) was observed a few times. No antigen is known for it. Germline CDR1 reads SGHAT; CDR2 reads FQNNGV. The CDR3 has 16 residues. The junction had 5 bases not matched to a gene; V was cut back by 2 bases and J by 1 base. Reverse transcription of all isolated RNA meant that expressed TCRB transcripts were sequenced. Here immunoSEQ multiplex PCR was the method, and the copy in TCRdb shows in-frame clones only, minus some. Altogether hundreds of thousands of clones are present, more than 13% being singletons, with the ten largest covering roughly 0.04%. The data were taken from a study of beta chain features in type 1 diabetes. Study information: On cell yields, gender and age, patients and healthy donors were similar.

Study-level results: There was no resolution here of whether HLA type influences TCRB rearrangement. TCRB CDR3s from Type 1 diabetes patients were moderately but significantly shorter in all four CD4+ subsets. At VDJ recombination sites, type 1 diabetes patients had fewer insertions and more deleted nucleotides.

Sorting with CD45RO/CCR7/CD25/CD127/CD95/CD27 yielded naive, central memory, regulatory and stem-like memory CD4+ cells. The chain recombines TRBV11-2 with TRBJ2-3; 8 bases align to TRBD1. Material for sequencing was naive CD4+ T cells from blood. The source of this sequence is a man aged 18 to 35 with type 1 diabetes. The CDR3 DNA reads as TGTGCCAGCAGCTTACAGGGGGCTGTTGGCACAGATACGCAGTATTTT. It specifies CASSLQGAVGTDTQYF.